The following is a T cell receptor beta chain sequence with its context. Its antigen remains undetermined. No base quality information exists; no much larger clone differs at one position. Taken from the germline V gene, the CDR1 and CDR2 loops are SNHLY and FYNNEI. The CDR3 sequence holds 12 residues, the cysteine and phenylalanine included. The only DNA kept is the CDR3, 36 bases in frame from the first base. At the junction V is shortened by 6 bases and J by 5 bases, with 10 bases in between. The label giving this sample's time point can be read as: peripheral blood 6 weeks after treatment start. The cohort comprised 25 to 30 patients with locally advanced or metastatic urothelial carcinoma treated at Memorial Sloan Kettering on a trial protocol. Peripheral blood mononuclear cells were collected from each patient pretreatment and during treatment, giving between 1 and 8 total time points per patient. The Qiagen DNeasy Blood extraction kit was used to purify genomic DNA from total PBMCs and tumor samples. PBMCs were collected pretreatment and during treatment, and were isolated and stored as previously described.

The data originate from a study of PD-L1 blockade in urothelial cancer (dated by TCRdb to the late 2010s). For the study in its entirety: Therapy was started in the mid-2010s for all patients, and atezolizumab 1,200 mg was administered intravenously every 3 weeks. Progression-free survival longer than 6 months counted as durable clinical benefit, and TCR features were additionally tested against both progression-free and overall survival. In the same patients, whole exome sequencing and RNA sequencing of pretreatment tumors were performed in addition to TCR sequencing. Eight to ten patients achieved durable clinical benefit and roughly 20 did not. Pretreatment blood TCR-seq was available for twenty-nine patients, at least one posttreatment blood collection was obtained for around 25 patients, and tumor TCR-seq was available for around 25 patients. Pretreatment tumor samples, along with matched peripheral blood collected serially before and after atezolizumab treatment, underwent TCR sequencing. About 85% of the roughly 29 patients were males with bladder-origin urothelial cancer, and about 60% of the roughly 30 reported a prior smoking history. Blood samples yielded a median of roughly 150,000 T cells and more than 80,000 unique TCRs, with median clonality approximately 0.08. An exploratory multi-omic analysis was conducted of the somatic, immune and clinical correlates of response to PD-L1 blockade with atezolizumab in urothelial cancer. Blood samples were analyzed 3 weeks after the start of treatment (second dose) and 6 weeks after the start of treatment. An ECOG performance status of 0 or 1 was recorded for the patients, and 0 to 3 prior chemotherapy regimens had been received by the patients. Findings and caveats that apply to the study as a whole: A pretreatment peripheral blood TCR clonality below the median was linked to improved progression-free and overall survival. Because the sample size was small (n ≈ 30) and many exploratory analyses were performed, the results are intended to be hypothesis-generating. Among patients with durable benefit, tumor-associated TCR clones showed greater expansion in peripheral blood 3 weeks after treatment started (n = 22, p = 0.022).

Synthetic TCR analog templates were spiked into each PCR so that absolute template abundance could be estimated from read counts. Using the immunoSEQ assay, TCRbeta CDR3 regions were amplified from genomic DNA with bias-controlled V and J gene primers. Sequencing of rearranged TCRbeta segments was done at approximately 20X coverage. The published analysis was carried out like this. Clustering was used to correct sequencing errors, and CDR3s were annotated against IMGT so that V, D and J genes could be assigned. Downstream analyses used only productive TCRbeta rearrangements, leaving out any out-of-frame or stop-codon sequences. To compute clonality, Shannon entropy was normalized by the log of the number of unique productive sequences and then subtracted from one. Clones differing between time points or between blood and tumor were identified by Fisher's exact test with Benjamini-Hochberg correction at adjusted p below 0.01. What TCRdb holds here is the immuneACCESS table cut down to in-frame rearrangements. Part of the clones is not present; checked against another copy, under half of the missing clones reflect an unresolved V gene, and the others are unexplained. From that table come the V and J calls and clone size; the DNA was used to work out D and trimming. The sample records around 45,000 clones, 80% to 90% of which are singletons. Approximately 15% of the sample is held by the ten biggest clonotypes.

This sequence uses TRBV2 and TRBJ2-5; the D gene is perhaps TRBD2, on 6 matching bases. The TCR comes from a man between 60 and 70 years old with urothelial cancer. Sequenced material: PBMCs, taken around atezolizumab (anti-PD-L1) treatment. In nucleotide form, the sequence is TGTGCCAGCAGCGGCGGGGTTGAGACCCAGTACTTC. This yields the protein CASSGGVETQYF.